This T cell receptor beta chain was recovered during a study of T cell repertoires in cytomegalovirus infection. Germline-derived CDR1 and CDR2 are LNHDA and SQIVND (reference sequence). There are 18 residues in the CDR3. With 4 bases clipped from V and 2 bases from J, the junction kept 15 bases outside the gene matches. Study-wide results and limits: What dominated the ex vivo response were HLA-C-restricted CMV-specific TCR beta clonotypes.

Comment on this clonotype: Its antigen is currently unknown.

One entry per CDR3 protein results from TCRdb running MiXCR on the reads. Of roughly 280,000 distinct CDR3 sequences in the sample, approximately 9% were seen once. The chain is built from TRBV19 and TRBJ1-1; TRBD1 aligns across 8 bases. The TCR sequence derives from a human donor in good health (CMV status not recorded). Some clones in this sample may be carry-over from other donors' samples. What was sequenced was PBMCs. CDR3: CASSTQTGDLWGNTEAFF. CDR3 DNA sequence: TGTGCCAGTAGTACTCAGACAGGGGATTTATGGGGAAACACTGAAGCTTTCTTT.